Listed below are T cell receptor beta chains from one sample, sequenced in a study of OX40 agonist ivuxolimab in advanced cancers. The protocol was immunoSEQ multiplex PCR, while the TCRdb copy is restricted to in-frame clones and leaves out a portion. The top ten hold around 0.31% of the sample, which has 150,000 to 180,000 clones, 94% seen once. Sequences were derived from CD4+ or CD8+ T cells sorted from blood, sampled in a trial of the OX40 agonist ivuxolimab. The receptor source for this set is an adult with an advanced solid tumor such as melanoma, head and neck, liver or kidney cancer. Each CDR3 is given with its conserved first and last residue. The D gene is left open where the match is weak. The size entry is marked missing in some rows and otherwise reads once, few, many or a size class.

v_gene	j_gene	d_gene	abundance	CDR3aa	CDR3nt
TRBV11-2	TRBJ2-3	TRBD2	-	CASSSFPLAVSTDTQYF	TGTGCCAGCAGCTCGTTTCCCCTAGCGGTTAGCACAGATACGCAGTATTTT
TRBV13	TRBJ2-2	TRBD1	-	CASSRRYRGLNTGELFF	TGTGCCAGCAGCCGACGTTACAGGGGCTTAAACACCGGGGAGCTGTTTTTT
TRBV6-5	TRBJ1-1	-	-	CASTPLAEKNTEAFF	TGTGCCAGCACTCCCCTAGCCGAAAAGAACACTGAAGCTTTCTTT
TRBV23-1	TRBJ2-3	TRBD1	-	CASSQVGTGVADTQYF	TGCGCCAGCAGTCAAGTTGGGACAGGGGTTGCAGATACGCAGTATTTT
TRBV5-1	TRBJ2-7	-	-	CASSVVDVGEQYF	TGTGCCAGCAGCGTGGTGGACGTGGGAGAGCAGTACTTC
TRBV6-5	TRBJ2-7	-	-	CASSGWDTLYEQYF	TGTGCCAGCAGTGGATGGGACACCCTCTACGAGCAGTACTTC
TRBV18	TRBJ2-1	TRBD2	-	CASLKGGGSYNEQFF	TGTGCCAGCCTTAAAGGCGGGGGGTCCTACAATGAGCAGTTCTTC
TRBV5-1	TRBJ2-1	TRBD2	once	CASSWSGLAGYNEQFF	TGCGCCAGCAGCTGGTCCGGGCTAGCGGGCTACAATGAGCAGTTCTTC
TRBV19	TRBJ2-2	-	-	CASSIGGTGELFF	TGTGCCAGTAGTATTGGGGGGACCGGGGAGCTGTTTTTT
TRBV4-2	TRBJ2-5	-	-	CASSFILTTDKETQYF	TGTGCCAGCAGCTTCATCTTGACGACAGATAAAGAGACCCAGTACTTC
TRBV11-3	TRBJ1-1	-	once	CASSLSRGEAFF	TGTGCCAGCAGCTTATCTAGAGGTGAAGCTTTCTTT